Listed below are T cell receptor beta chains from one sample, sequenced in a study of CD8 T cells in ankylosing spondylitis. TCRdb used MiXCR to reprocess the 5' RACE reads, holding one entry per CDR3 protein. The sample has around 440,000 distinct CDR3 sequences, roughly 18% seen once. Sequencing was carried out using blood, either unsorted or a sorted T cell fraction (not recorded which). The origin of the receptors is a male donor with ankylosing spondylitis. CDR3s include the opening cysteine and the closing phenylalanine or tryptophan. The D gene is left open where the match is weak. Clone size is shown for a subset of rows, as once, few, many or a class of expanded clone.

j_call cdr3_length clone_size v_call d_call cdr3_aa cdr3_nt
TRBJ1-1 16 many TRBV4-3 TRBD1 CASSQVRNRGNTEAFF TGCGCCAGCAGCCAAGTCAGGAACAGGGGGAACACTGAAGCTTTCTTT
TRBJ2-6 18 few TRBV3-1 TRBD1 CASSQVLQGAIGANVLTF TGTGCCAGCAGCCAAGTCCTCCAGGGGGCAATTGGGGCCAACGTCCTGACTTTC
TRBJ2-7 15 many TRBV4-3 NA CASSHFRDNKYEQYF TGCGCCAGCAGCCACTTCCGGGATAATAAGTACGAGCAGTACTTC
TRBJ1-2 13 NA TRBV5-1 NA CASSPAGTYGYTF TGCGCCAGCAGCCCGGCCGGGACCTATGGCTACACCTTC
TRBJ1-1 14 few TRBV6-2/TRBV6-3 NA CASSNLGGGTEAFF TGTGCCAGCAGTAACCTCGGAGGGGGCACTGAAGCTTTCTTT
TRBJ2-7 12 few TRBV5-1 NA CASRGDGLEQYF TGCGCCAGCAGGGGGGACGGGCTCGAGCAGTACTTC
TRBJ2-1 16 few TRBV6-2/TRBV6-3 NA CASSSPSSKGQGEQFF TGTGCCAGCAGTTCCCCCTCCTCGAAAGGGCAGGGTGAGCAGTTCTTC
TRBJ2-6 18 NA TRBV5-1 NA CASSLVPVDVTGANVLTF TGCGCCAGCAGCTTGGTGCCGGTGGACGTGACTGGGGCCAACGTCCTGACTTTC
TRBJ2-5 16 few TRBV10-2 NA CASVRGGFIRQETQYF TGCGCCAGCGTGAGGGGGGGATTCATTCGACAAGAGACCCAGTACTTC
TRBJ2-2 15 NA TRBV5-6 NA CASSLVYRDTGELFF TGTGCCAGCAGCTTGGTTTACAGGGACACCGGGGAGCTGTTTTTT
TRBJ2-1 14 NA TRBV12-3/TRBV12-4 NA CASSQASVEDEQFF TGTGCCAGCAGTCAAGCCTCCGTGGAGGATGAGCAGTTCTTC
TRBJ1-3 13 few TRBV6-1 TRBD1 CASSRDRPDTIYF TGTGCCAGCAGCCGGGACAGGCCGGACACCATATATTTT
TRBJ2-1 15 few TRBV12-3/TRBV12-4 NA CASIPGTSFYNEQFF TGTGCCAGCATTCCAGGGACTTCCTTCTACAATGAGCAGTTCTTC
TRBJ2-5 15 NA TRBV11-1 TRBD2 CASSLEVAGEETQYF TGTGCCAGCAGCTTGGAGGTAGCGGGAGAAGAGACCCAGTACTTC
TRBJ2-1 16 few TRBV4-2 TRBD2 CASSHLAGTAYNEQFF TGTGCCAGCAGCCACCTAGCGGGAACCGCCTACAATGAGCAGTTCTTC
TRBJ2-1 21 NA TRBV14 NA CASSSNKEGHKLSSSYNEQFF TGTGCCAGCAGCTCTAACAAGGAGGGACACAAGCTCTCGAGCTCCTACAATGAGCAGTTCTTC
TRBJ2-2 16 NA TRBV18 TRBD1 CASSPGQGSYTGELFF TGTGCCAGCTCACCAGGACAGGGAAGTTACACCGGGGAGCTGTTTTTT
TRBJ2-1 20 NA TRBV20-1 NA CSARDRRGAMYSGSYNEQFF TGCAGTGCTAGAGATCGTCGGGGGGCCATGTATTCCGGCTCCTACAATGAGCAGTTCTTC
TRBJ2-2 14 NA TRBV5-1 TRBD1 CASSGGTGDEELFF TGCGCCAGCAGCGGCGGGACAGGGGATGAGGAGCTGTTTTTT
TRBJ2-1 14 NA TRBV11-1 NA CASSLNRLYNEQFF TGTGCCAGCAGCTTAAATCGGCTCTACAATGAGCAGTTCTTC
TRBJ1-1 13 NA TRBV7-2 NA CASSSRVVTEAFF TGTGCCAGCAGCTCCAGGGTGGTCACTGAAGCTTTCTTT
TRBJ2-5 16 NA TRBV5-1 TRBD2 CASSLEGTSSGETQYF TGCGCCAGCAGCTTGGAGGGGACTAGCTCTGGGGAGACCCAGTACTTC
TRBJ1-1 14 NA TRBV7-2 NA CASRFRSTNTEAFF TGTGCCAGCAGATTCCGGTCGACGAACACTGAAGCTTTCTTT
TRBJ2-1 18 NA TRBV10-3 TRBD2 CAISESGGVRYSYNEQFF TGTGCCATCAGTGAGTCTGGGGGGGTTAGGTACTCCTACAATGAGCAGTTCTTC
TRBJ2-1 16 NA TRBV4-1 NA CASSQTTGISYNEQFF TGCGCCAGCAGCCAGACGACAGGCATTTCCTACAATGAGCAGTTCTTC
TRBJ2-1 12 NA TRBV6-2/TRBV6-3 NA CASNRQTDGQFF TGTGCCAGCAATCGACAGACCGACGGGCAGTTCTTC
TRBJ1-6 15 NA TRBV12-3/TRBV12-4 NA CASSPSGPDRSPLHF TGTGCCAGCAGTCCCTCGGGCCCCGATCGATCACCCCTCCACTTT
TRBJ2-5 16 NA TRBV3-1 NA CASSLSSSSNQETQYF TGTGCCAGCAGCCTGTCCTCTAGCAGCAACCAAGAGACCCAGTACTTC
TRBJ1-2 17 NA TRBV7-9 NA CASSPGTLLLSNYGYTF TGTGCCAGCAGCCCCGGGACACTTCTATTGAGTAACTATGGCTACACCTTC
TRBJ2-1 15 NA TRBV9 NA CASSVGGAGDNEQFF TGTGCCAGCAGCGTAGGGGGAGCAGGGGACAATGAGCAGTTCTTC
TRBJ1-6 16 few TRBV7-8 NA CASSLTAKTLRSPLHF TGTGCCAGCAGCTTAACAGCAAAGACCCTTCGGTCACCCCTCCACTTT
TRBJ1-5 15 few TRBV6-2/TRBV6-3 NA CASSYNQGRGQPQHF TGTGCCAGCAGTTACAATCAGGGCCGCGGGCAGCCCCAGCATTTT
TRBJ2-7 11 NA TRBV27 TRBD1 CASRTGVEQYF TGTGCCAGCAGGACAGGGGTCGAGCAGTACTTC
TRBJ2-5 13 few TRBV28 TRBD2 CASSGRARETQYF TGTGCCAGTAGCGGGAGGGCGAGGGAGACCCAGTACTTC
TRBJ2-5 13 few TRBV7-9 NA CAGGLDLQETQYF TGTGCGGGGGGACTGGACTTGCAAGAGACCCAGTACTTC
TRBJ2-5 15 few TRBV5-4 TRBD2 CASSFPSGGDETQYF TGTGCCAGCAGCTTTCCTAGCGGGGGGGATGAGACCCAGTACTTC
TRBJ2-1 16 NA TRBV20-1 NA CSAEPTGRGVYNEQFF TGCAGTGCTGAACCGACAGGAAGGGGGGTTTACAATGAGCAGTTCTTC
TRBJ2-1 16 NA TRBV7-2 TRBD1 CASSLAGRGLTDEQFF TGTGCCAGCAGCTTAGCAGGCAGGGGGCTTACGGATGAGCAGTTCTTC
TRBJ2-4 14 few TRBV11-3 NA CASSPTVDKNIQYF TGTGCCAGCAGCCCTACGGTCGACAAAAACATTCAGTACTTC
TRBJ2-1 16 few TRBV27 TRBD2 CASSSPGAGEGNEQFF TGTGCCAGCAGTTCCCCCGGAGCGGGAGAAGGCAATGAGCAGTTCTTC
TRBJ2-3 13 NA TRBV12-3/TRBV12-4 NA CASSLAQIDTQYF TGTGCCAGCAGTTTAGCGCAAATAGATACGCAGTATTTT
TRBJ2-1 13 NA TRBV5-1 TRBD1 CASSSQGAYEQFF TGCGCCAGCAGCTCACAGGGGGCCTATGAGCAGTTCTTC
TRBJ2-7 10 NA TRBV12-3/TRBV12-4 NA CAKGGYEQYF TGTGCCAAGGGGGGATACGAGCAGTACTTC
TRBJ2-7 11 few TRBV11-2 NA CASSSGRLQYF TGTGCCAGCAGCTCCGGACGCTTGCAGTACTTC
TRBJ2-3 15 few TRBV12-3/TRBV12-4 TRBD1 CASSRTGTSTDTQYF TGTGCCAGCAGCCGGACAGGGACTAGCACAGATACGCAGTATTTT
TRBJ1-3 17 NA TRBV25-1 NA CASSEYKGDPRGNTIYF TGTGCCAGCAGTGAATATAAAGGAGATCCGAGAGGAAACACCATATATTTT
TRBJ2-4 19 few TRBV11-2 TRBD1 CASSLTPWTGVNAKNIQYF TGTGCCAGCAGCTTAACCCCCTGGACAGGGGTAAATGCCAAAAACATTCAGTACTTC
TRBJ2-3 15 NA TRBV9 NA CASSPRGDGGDTQYF TGTGCCAGCAGCCCTAGAGGGGACGGCGGAGATACGCAGTATTTT
TRBJ2-7 16 NA TRBV6-5 TRBD2 CASSYSNAGGGYEQYF TGTGCCAGCAGTTACTCCAACGCGGGAGGGGGCTACGAGCAGTACTTC
TRBJ1-1 11 NA TRBV30 NA CASLPSTEAFF TGTGCCTCGCTCCCCAGCACTGAAGCTTTCTTT
TRBJ1-5 14 many TRBV12-3/TRBV12-4 NA CASSLRGRNQPQHF TGTGCCAGCAGTTTAAGAGGGCGTAATCAGCCCCAGCATTTT